This entry lists 13 T cell receptor beta chains sequenced from one sample in a study of cytomegalovirus exposure and HLA in healthy donors. The PCR made use of 60 Vbeta and 13 Jbeta primers. Produced via immunoSEQ multiplex PCR; TCRdb's table is partial and in-frame only. The table has 200,000 to 250,000 clones, over 65% seen once; the top ten hold around 1.4%. The specimen sequenced was PBMCs. The source of these receptors is a human donor in good health.

The gene calls are TRBV5-4 and TRBJ2-5, with D tentatively TRBD2 (6 bases). With the DNA end fitting TRBJ2-7 better, the J assignment may be wrong. Germline loops: CDR1 SGHNT, CDR2 YYREEE (reference sequence). The CDR3 runs 16 residues. The CDR3 nucleotides read TGTGCCAGCAGCTTGGACAGGCCCACAAGCGGGTACGAGCAGTACTTC. Amino acid sequence: CASSLDRPTSGYEQYF.

This chain joins TRBV7-9 and TRBJ1-1; maybe TRBD1 (5 bases). Trimming removed 5 bases at V and 11 bases at J, with 21 bases between. Germline V gene data show CDR1 as SEHNR and CDR2 as FQNEAQ (reference sequence). The CDR3 spans 14 residues. The CDR3: CASSAWLDGARAFF. CDR3 nucleotides: TGTGCCAGCAGCGCTTGGCTGGATGGGGCAAGGGCTTTCTTT.

The genes are TRBV12-5 and TRBJ2-3; no clear D gene. Looked up from germline, CDR1 is LGHNT and CDR2 is FRNRAP. This CDR3 has 13 amino acids. V lost 3 bases to trimming and J lost 3 bases, with 7 bases between them. The CDR3 DNA reads as TGTGCTAGTGGTTTACAGAATACAGATACGCAGTATTTT. Protein: CASGLQNTDTQYF.

Only a few counts were recorded for this clone. The chain links TRBV27 to TRBJ2-2; the D gene is possibly TRBD2 (5 bases). The CDR3 extends over 11 amino acids. V lost 5 bases and J lost 8, with 6 bases in between. Germline V gene lookup returns CDR1 MNHEY and CDR2 SMNVEV (reference sequence). In nucleotides, the CDR3 is TGTGCCAGCAGTCCGGGAGGGGAGCTGTTTTTT. Translation: CASSPGGELFF.

In this sample, this clone turned up once. The V gene is TRBV28, the J gene TRBJ2-7; 8 bases fit TRBD2. The CDR3 extends over 13 amino acids. The germline CDR1 and CDR2 sequences are MDHEN and SYDVKM. Germline trimming cut 7 bases from V and 3 bases from J; bases unmatched to any gene: 5. CDR3 sequence (DNA): TGTGCCAGCACCGCGGGGGGTTTCTACGAGCAGTACTTC. Translation: CASTAGGFYEQYF.

There are a few counts of this clone. The chain carries TRBV6-6 and TRBJ1-1; D remains unclear. V was clipped by 6 bases and J by 1 base, with 9 bases between them. The CDR3 runs 13 residues. Germline V gene sequence: CDR1 MNHNY, CDR2 SVGAGI (reference sequence). In DNA form, the CDR3 reads TGTGCCAGCAGCTTACGGAGGAACACTGAAGCTTTCTTT. Its translation is CASSLRRNTEAFF.

The chain employs TRBV4-3 and TRBJ2-7; TRBD1 matches at 12 bases. V was pared by 0 bases and J by 1 base, with 10 bases of the junction left unmatched. Germline loops: CDR1 LGHNA, CDR2 YSLEER. This CDR3 region has 19 residues. This chain's CDR3 is CASSQDSGQGAGWSYEQYF. The CDR3 DNA is TGCGCCAGCAGCCAAGATTCGGGACAGGGGGCAGGTTGGTCCTACGAGCAGTACTTC.

V is TRBV7-2 and J is TRBJ2-1; TRBD2 matches at 9 bases. CDR1 SGHTA and CDR2 FQGNSA come from the germline V gene. This CDR3 is 15 amino acids long. V shed 8 bases and J 6 bases; nucleotides not matched to a gene: 11. The DNA of the CDR3 is TGTGCCAGCGGACGAGGCGGGAGGGTAGCCAATGAGCAGTTCTTC. Its protein is CASGRGGRVANEQFF.

The chain employs TRBV9 and TRBJ1-2; 12 bases agree with TRBD1. The CDR3 sequence is 14 residues long. The germline CDR1 and CDR2 sequences are SGDLS and YYNGEE. The ends lost 4 bases at V and 5 bases at J; junction bases unmatched: 3. DNA for the CDR3: TGTGCCAGCAGCCGGGACAGGGGGCGGTATGGCTACACCTTC. Translated: CASSRDRGRYGYTF.

V usage is TRBV30 and J usage is TRBJ1-1, with TRBD1 as a possible D gene (5 bases). In germline, CDR1 is GTSNPN, CDR2 SVGIG (reference sequence). This CDR3 has 14 residues. The V and J ends lost 5 bases and 1 base respectively, with 14 bases between them. Written as DNA, the CDR3 is TGTGCCTGGGGGGAGGGGAATCGGAACACTGAAGCTTTCTTT. Translation gives CAWGEGNRNTEAFF. The entire variable domain, with the rest obtained from reference TRBV30 and TRBJ1-1, is as follows: SQTIHQWPATLVQPVGSPLSLECTVEGTSNPNLYWYRQAAGRGLQLLFYSVGIGQISSEVPQNLSASRPQDRQFILSSKKLLLSDSGFYLCAWGEGNRNTEAFFGQGTRLTVV.

This sequence joins TRBV7-9 and TRBJ2-1; the match to TRBD2 covers 10 bases. Germline CDR1 SEHNR, CDR2 FQNEAQ (reference sequence). The V gene end was trimmed by 0 bases and the J gene end by 5 bases; junction bases not matched to a gene: 7. This CDR3 comprises 17 residues. The CDR3 coding sequence is TGTGCCAGCAGCTTAGCGAGCGGGAGGGCCCGGAACAATGAGCAGTTCTTC. Translation: CASSLASGRARNNEQFF.

V usage is TRBV5-5 and J usage is TRBJ2-6; D not resolved. The ends were cut back, 2 bases at V and 0 bases at J, with 9 bases in the middle. Per germline, CDR1 SGHKS and CDR2 YYEKEE (reference sequence). The CDR3 extends over 16 amino acids. CDR3 region: CASSFFAVSGANVLTF. The DNA for the CDR3 is TGTGCCAGCAGCTTCTTTGCAGTCTCTGGGGCCAACGTCCTGACTTTC.

This chain links TRBV28 with TRBJ1-5; D is uncertain. The V end lost 4 bases, the J end lost 5 bases, and 3 bases lay between the germline ends. This CDR3 is 11 amino acids long. The germline V gene has CDR1 MDHEN and CDR2 SYDVKM. Here the CDR3 reads CASSSYQPQHF. The CDR3 region has the DNA TGTGCCAGCAGTTCGTATCAGCCCCAGCATTTT.